This T cell receptor (beta chain) was documented in a study of blood T cells in healthy people across ages. Points from the study as a whole: PBMCs that were unsorted prevented a conclusive naive versus antigen-experienced comparison. Researchers judged that diversity estimates from one million T cells fell short of true values.

This clonotype was picked up a small number of times. Its antigen is undetermined. Combining a sample-barcoded 5' primer with a J-beta primer mix, a second PCR ran for roughly 7 to 12 cycles. TCRdb processed the 5' RACE reads anew with MiXCR; each CDR3 protein has one entry. In the table there are about 580,000 distinct CDR3 sequences, 40% to 55% of which are singletons. V gave up 7 bases and J gave up 2 bases; unmatched junction bases: 4. This CDR3 region has 14 residues. Germline V gene data show CDR1 as DFQATT and CDR2 as SNEGSKA (reference sequence). This rearrangement joins TRBV20-1 to TRBJ2-5, with TRBD2 matching 13 bases. The TCR originated in an elderly man in good health. Input material: blood. The CDR3 DNA is TGCAGTGGCACGGGACTAGCGGGGCAAGAGACCCAGTACTTC. This translates into CSGTGLAGQETQYF.